This T cell receptor (beta chain) was observed in a study of T cells in Graves' hyperthyroidism and ophthalmopathy. Study-level findings and limits: By a 13 V-J model, ophthalmopathy was set apart from stable hyperthyroidism.

Trimming shortened V by 3 bases and J by 3 bases, and 12 bases separated the two germline ends. Germline CDR1 is SNHLY and CDR2 is FYNNEI. The CDR3 spans 15 residues. Regions amplified from RNA transcripts were the TCR beta CDR3 regions. First-round RT-PCR targeting the TCR CDR3 was performed with the HTBI primer set. TCRdb called the multiplex PCR reads again in MiXCR, with one record for every CDR3 protein. Here the sample spans around 300,000 distinct CDR3 sequences, roughly 18% being singletons. This clonotype was observed at least ten times. Its antigen is unknown. The chain employs TRBV2 and TRBJ2-4, with unresolved D. This clonotype was obtained from a man between 50 and 59 years old with Graves' ophthalmopathy. Source material: blood. CDR3 amino acids: CASSEWSTFKNIQYF. The CDR3 DNA reads TGTGCCAGCAGTGAGTGGAGTACCTTCAAAAACATTCAGTACTTC.